One and the same sample provided the 8 T cell receptor beta chains below, sequenced in a study of response to subunit inactivated influenza vaccine (dated by TCRdb to 2017 to 2018). Receptor amplification or capture employed RT-PCR. Sequencer: Illumina HiSeq 2500. The public reads were run again by TCRdb, first through fastp at Q25 and then through MiXCR, and only productive beta chains were kept. Rows with a matching CDR3 protein are joined into one entry that keeps the most common DNA and genes. Within this sample are hundreds of thousands of distinct CDR3 sequences, with approximately 15% of them counted one time only. The ten largest make up roughly 10% of the sample. The sequenced sample was PBMCs from blood, obtained 11 to 12 days after vaccination. These receptors all come from a man between 45 and 60 years old who received an inactivated influenza vaccine. Donor details come from another sample of the same person, matched by shared clones.

The rearrangement joins TRBV28 to TRBJ2-5, with D uncertain. The germline CDR1 and CDR2 sequences are MDHEN and SYDVKM. V shed 3 bases and J shed 4 bases, with 15 bases lying between them. The CDR3 consists of 15 residues. The CDR3 coding sequence is TGTGCCAGCAGTTTCTCGGGCCGGGTGTCAGAGACCCAGTACTTC. Translating it yields CASSFSGRVSETQYF.

This chain uses TRBV7-9 with TRBJ2-3; 8 bases line up with TRBD1. The germline gives CDR1 SEHNR, CDR2 FQNEAQ (reference sequence). The CDR3 length is 14 residues. With 0 bases clipped from V and 6 bases from J, the junction kept 2 bases outside the gene matches. The DNA of the CDR3 is TGTGCCAGCAGCTTAGCGGGACAGGCCGATACGCAGTATTTT. Amino acid sequence: CASSLAGQADTQYF. Looking up the rest from reference TRBV7-9 and TRBJ2-3 gives the full variable domain: DTGVSQNPRHKITKRGQNVTFRCDPISEHNRLYWYRQTLGQGPEFLTYFQNEAQLEKSRLLSDRFSAERPKGSFSTLEIQRTEQGDSAMYLCASSLAGQADTQYFGPGTRLTVL.

This clonotype showed up just a few times. The chain recombines TRBV11-2 with TRBJ2-4; D unclear. Trimming removed 2 bases at V and 8 bases at J, with 13 bases between. The germline V gene encodes CDR1 SGHAT and CDR2 FQNNGV. The CDR3 loop spans 14 amino acids. In DNA form, the CDR3 reads TGTGCCAGCAGCTTAAGGTACTGGTCGGACATTCAGTACTTC. Encoded protein: CASSLRYWSDIQYF.

The table lists this clonotype with many counts. The V call is TRBV29-1, the J call TRBJ2-2; TRBD1 agrees at 10 bases. Losses at the gene ends were 7 bases for V and 5 bases for J; bases not matched to a gene: 13. The germline V gene encodes CDR1 SQVTM and CDR2 ANQGSEA. The CDR3 has 16 residues. CDR3 in amino acids: CSALPGQGLKTGELFF. The CDR3 bases are TGCAGCGCCTTGCCGGGACAGGGGTTAAAAACCGGGGAGCTGTTTTTT.

The chain links TRBV9 to TRBJ2-1, with 9 bases aligning to TRBD2. The CDR3 contains 15 residues. V was pared by 2 bases and J by 9 bases, with 9 bases of the junction left unmatched. Germline CDR1 is SGDLS and CDR2 is YYNGEE. CDR3 bases: TGTGCCAGCAGCGTTGGCGGGAGGGCCGCCTCTGAGCAGTTCTTC. Amino acid sequence: CASSVGGRAASEQFF.

This clonotype was counted ten times or more. This chain connects TRBV10-3 to TRBJ2-5; D gene unclear. V was trimmed by 8 bases and J by 1 base, leaving 8 bases between them. Looked up from germline, CDR1 is ENHRY and CDR2 is SYGVKD. The CDR3 covers 12 residues. The CDR3 region has the DNA TGTGCCATCTCGGAAGTCCAAGAGACCCAGTACTTC. This translates into CAISEVQETQYF.

The chain combines TRBV10-3 with TRBJ2-7; the match to TRBD1 covers 7 bases. The CDR3 has 15 amino acids. V trimming: 6 bases; J trimming: 2 bases; junction bases outside the gene matches: 10. Germline values: CDR1 ENHRY, CDR2 SYGVKD. The CDR3 spells CAIRANTGDAYEQYF. CDR3 in DNA: TGTGCCATCAGGGCAAATACAGGGGACGCCTACGAGCAGTACTTC.

The gene calls are TRBV20-1 and TRBJ2-4; D remains ambiguous. This CDR3 comprises 13 residues. The V gene lost 3 bases and the J gene lost 0 bases, with 6 bases spanning the gap. Germline V gene sequence: CDR1 DFQATT, CDR2 SNEGSKA (reference sequence). CDR3 amino acids: CSARVAAKNIQYF. CDR3 in DNA: TGCAGTGCTAGGGTTGCAGCCAAAAACATTCAGTACTTC.